One TCR beta chain is described in this entry. This clonotype was counted many times. Its cognate antigen has yet to be identified. There are no base qualities to consult, and no much larger clone falls within one base. The method behind the library was 5' RACE. Instrument on record: NextSeq 500. To allow correction of PCR and sequencing errors, the TCR library protocol tagged every TCR cDNA molecule with a unique molecular identifier. From the authors' description of their analysis: TCR identification, UMI-based error correction and CDR3 extraction were performed with Decombinator tools. TCRs above a frequency of 2 per 1,000, corresponding to the top 1% of the tumor frequency distribution, were defined as expanded. Expanded tumor TCRs were classed as regional if statistically deemed absent (corrected P<0.05) from at least one tumor region, otherwise ubiquitous. Renyi diversity was calculated using the R vegan package after each repertoire was subsampled 100 times to 5,000 TCRs. To build CDR3 similarity networks, amino acid triplet string-kernel similarity was used, and CDR3s were connected when their pairwise similarity was above 0.82. TCRdb's own reprocessing of the public reads used fastp at Q25 and MiXCR and kept productive beta chains. All rows with the same CDR3 protein become a single entry with the most common DNA and genes. The V and J calls reflect TCRdb's pipeline rather than the authors' work. This sample is represented by about 4,900 distinct CDR3 sequences; just under 30% of them were singletons. The top ten clonotypes cover roughly 28% of the sample.

Read against the paper, the sample's time point label means: sample taken at primary tumor resection. The donors were some 70 patients from the lung TRACERx cohort who had early-stage, untreated non-small cell lung cancer. TCR sequencing used whole RNA extracted from tumor and nontumor lung tissue, or from cryopreserved PBMC samples, without cell sorting. Only patients with enough RNA available from two or more tumor regions were chosen for TCR sequencing. A lung pathologist reviewed the tumor and adjacent nontumor lung specimens before the specimens were selected. This sample is drawn from a study of spatial heterogeneity in lung cancer (dated by TCRdb to between 2018 and 2021). As for the study more broadly: More beta-chain than alpha-chain transcripts were consistently detected, likely reflecting higher beta-chain transcript abundance. A strong correlation was found between TCR transcript counts in tumor regions and a T cell transcriptional module score from matched bulk RNA-seq. In the raw uncorrected reads, each unique combination of TCR and UMI appeared more than ten times on average. The study quantitatively compared TCR alpha and beta repertoires across multiple tumor regions, matched nontumor lung and blood in non-small cell lung cancer. The study linked features of the TCR repertoire to counts of nonsynonymous mutations, which were determined by whole-exome sequencing of tumor tissue. Both alpha and beta chains were TCR-sequenced in 220 or so tumor regions, approximately 64 matched nontumor lung samples and over 55 PBMC samples obtained at surgery.

Overall study results and their limits: Counts of ubiquitous and regional expanded TCRs correlated with counts of ubiquitous and regional nonsynonymous mutations, respectively. A correlation was observed between the number of expanded intratumoral alpha and beta TCRs and the tumor nonsynonymous mutation count. Additional single-cell paired TCR alpha and beta sequencing was considered necessary to confirm, at a functional level, the hypothesis that regional TCRs recognize regional mutations. Estimated TCR-seq coverage of tumor T cells was only about 7.4% for alpha chains and about 13% for beta chains.

V trim: 3 bases; J trim: 4 bases; unmatched bases: 14. Reading the germline V gene gives CDR1 LGHNA and CDR2 YNFKEQ. CDR3 length: 18 amino acids, cysteine to phenylalanine. Only the CDR3 part of the read is kept: 54 bases, read in frame from the first base. This chain joins TRBV4-2 to TRBJ2-5; 10 bases in between match TRBD2. This specimen was lung tumor tissue, taken at surgery. The TCR originated in a female donor with early-stage non-small cell lung cancer. The bases read TGTGCCAGCAGCCATCCTAGCGGGGGTCCCGGAGGTGCAGAGACCCAGTACTTC. Translation gives CASSHPSGGPGGAETQYF.